This T cell receptor beta chain is drawn from a study of post-analysis software for immune sequencing data. Study summary: Included courses were relapsing-remitting and secondary progressive multiple sclerosis; progressive-relapsing multiple sclerosis was also included.

Study-level findings and limits: Multiple sclerosis patients had significantly lower normalized Chao1 diversity than controls. TRBV5-6, TRBV5-1 and TRBV20-1 were among 4 or 5 TRBV segments more frequent in patients than controls.

Incorporated into the TCR beta cDNA libraries were unique molecular identifiers, which served to reduce PCR and sequencing biases. The yield from about 1 to 10 million T cells was around 500,000 cDNA molecules in total. TCRdb passed the PCR reads through MiXCR, listing each CDR3 protein once. The sample has about 540,000 distinct CDR3 sequences; 34% are singletons. The CDR3 consists of 15 residues. The germline gives CDR1 SSHAT, CDR2 FNYEAQ (reference sequence). With regard to this clonotype: What it recognizes is unknown. A read error may produce the germline difference seen at one junction end.

This clonotype was obtained from a girl between 2 and 17 years old with multiple sclerosis. Sequencing was carried out using blood. J is TRBJ2-5 and V is TRBV7-7; TRBD2 matches at 7 bases. CDR3 nucleotides: TGTGTCAGCAGCCCGAACGGGGAGGGAGGAGAGACCCAGTACTTC. Translation gives CVSSPNGEGGETQYF.